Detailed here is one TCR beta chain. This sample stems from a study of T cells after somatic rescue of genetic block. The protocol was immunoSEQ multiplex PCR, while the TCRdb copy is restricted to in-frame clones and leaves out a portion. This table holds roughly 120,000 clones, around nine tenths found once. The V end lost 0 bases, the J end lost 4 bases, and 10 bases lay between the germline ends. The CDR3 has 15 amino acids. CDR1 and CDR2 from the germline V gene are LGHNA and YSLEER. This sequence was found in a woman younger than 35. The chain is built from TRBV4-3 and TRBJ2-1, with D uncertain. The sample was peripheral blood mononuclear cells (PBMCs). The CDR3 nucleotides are TGCGCCAGCAGCCAAGATAGGGAATCGTACAATGAGCAGTTCTTC. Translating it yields CASSQDRESYNEQFF.